The 4 T cell receptor beta chains below all came from one sample that was sequenced in a study of T cell responses to AZD1222 COVID-19 vaccine. Measured with immunoSEQ multiplex PCR; TCRdb has only the in-frame clones, and not every one. The sample shows about 130,000 clones, roughly 90% of them seen only once. This specimen consisted of peripheral blood, obtained on day 0 of AZD1222 vaccination. These receptors were collected from an adult in good health.

This clone was found once. In nucleotides, the CDR3 is TGTGCTAGTGGTACCGGGACTAGCGGGGCGGTAGATACGCAGTATTTT. Translating gives CASGTGTSGAVDTQYF. The V gene is TRBV12-5, the J gene TRBJ2-3, with TRBD2 matching over 13 bases. Germline CDR1 LGHNT, CDR2 FRNRAP. This CDR3 has 16 amino acids. The V and J ends lost 5 bases and 5 bases, in that order; junction bases with no gene match: 7.

This chain links TRBV4-1 with TRBJ1-4; TRBD1 agrees at 7 bases. The CDR3 runs to 17 residues. Looked up from germline, CDR1 is MGHRA and CDR2 is YSYEKL. V lost 4 bases to trimming and J lost 8 bases; unmatched junction nucleotides: 16. CDR3 nucleotides: TGCGCCAGCAGCCCCCGGGAGGGAGGGACAGAGAGGGAAAAACTGTTTTTT. Its protein product is CASSPREGGTEREKLFF.

The CDR3 nucleotides are TGTGCCAGCAGCTTGGCCTGGGAGTCCGGGGAGCTGTTTTTT. This encodes CASSLAWESGELFF. The genes are TRBV5-4 and TRBJ2-2; a weak D match, TRBD2 (5 bases). The CDR3 spans 14 residues. Trimming cost V 0 bases and J 6 bases, with 9 bases left between them. The V gene's germline CDR1 is SGHNT and CDR2 YYREEE (reference sequence).

V gene TRBV5-1 combines with J gene TRBJ2-7, with 11 bases identical to TRBD2. V lost 1 base, J lost 6 bases, and 6 bases stayed unmatched. The V gene's germline CDR1 is SGHRS and CDR2 YFSETQ. CDR3 length: 15 amino acids. CDR3 sequence: CASSLSGGTSGEQYF. For the CDR3, the DNA is TGCGCCAGCAGCTTGTCAGGCGGGACTAGCGGCGAGCAGTACTTC.